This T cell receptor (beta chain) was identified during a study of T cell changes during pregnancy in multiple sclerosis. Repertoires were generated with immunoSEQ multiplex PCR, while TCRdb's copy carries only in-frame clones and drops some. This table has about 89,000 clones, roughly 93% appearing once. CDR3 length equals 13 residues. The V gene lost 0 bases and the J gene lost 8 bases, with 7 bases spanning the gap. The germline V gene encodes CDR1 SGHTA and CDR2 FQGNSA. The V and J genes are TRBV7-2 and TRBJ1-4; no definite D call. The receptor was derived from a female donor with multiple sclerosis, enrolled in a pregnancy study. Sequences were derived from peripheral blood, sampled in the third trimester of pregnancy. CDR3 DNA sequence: TGTGCCAGCAGCTTAGCGCTCCAGGAAAAACTGTTTTTT. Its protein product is CASSLALQEKLFF.